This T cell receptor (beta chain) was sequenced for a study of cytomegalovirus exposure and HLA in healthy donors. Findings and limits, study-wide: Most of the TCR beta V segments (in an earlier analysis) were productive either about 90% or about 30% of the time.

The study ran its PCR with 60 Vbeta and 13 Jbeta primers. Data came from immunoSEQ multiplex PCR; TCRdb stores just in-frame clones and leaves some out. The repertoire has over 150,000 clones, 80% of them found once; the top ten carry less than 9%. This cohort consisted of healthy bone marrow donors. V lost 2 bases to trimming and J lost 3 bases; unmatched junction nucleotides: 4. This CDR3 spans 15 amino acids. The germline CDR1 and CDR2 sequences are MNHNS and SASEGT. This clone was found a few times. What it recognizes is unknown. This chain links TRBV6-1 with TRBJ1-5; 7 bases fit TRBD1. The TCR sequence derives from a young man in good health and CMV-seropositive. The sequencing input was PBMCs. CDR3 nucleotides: TGTGCCAGCAGTGAATACGGACAGGCCAATCAGCCCCAGCATTTT. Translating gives CASSEYGQANQPQHF.